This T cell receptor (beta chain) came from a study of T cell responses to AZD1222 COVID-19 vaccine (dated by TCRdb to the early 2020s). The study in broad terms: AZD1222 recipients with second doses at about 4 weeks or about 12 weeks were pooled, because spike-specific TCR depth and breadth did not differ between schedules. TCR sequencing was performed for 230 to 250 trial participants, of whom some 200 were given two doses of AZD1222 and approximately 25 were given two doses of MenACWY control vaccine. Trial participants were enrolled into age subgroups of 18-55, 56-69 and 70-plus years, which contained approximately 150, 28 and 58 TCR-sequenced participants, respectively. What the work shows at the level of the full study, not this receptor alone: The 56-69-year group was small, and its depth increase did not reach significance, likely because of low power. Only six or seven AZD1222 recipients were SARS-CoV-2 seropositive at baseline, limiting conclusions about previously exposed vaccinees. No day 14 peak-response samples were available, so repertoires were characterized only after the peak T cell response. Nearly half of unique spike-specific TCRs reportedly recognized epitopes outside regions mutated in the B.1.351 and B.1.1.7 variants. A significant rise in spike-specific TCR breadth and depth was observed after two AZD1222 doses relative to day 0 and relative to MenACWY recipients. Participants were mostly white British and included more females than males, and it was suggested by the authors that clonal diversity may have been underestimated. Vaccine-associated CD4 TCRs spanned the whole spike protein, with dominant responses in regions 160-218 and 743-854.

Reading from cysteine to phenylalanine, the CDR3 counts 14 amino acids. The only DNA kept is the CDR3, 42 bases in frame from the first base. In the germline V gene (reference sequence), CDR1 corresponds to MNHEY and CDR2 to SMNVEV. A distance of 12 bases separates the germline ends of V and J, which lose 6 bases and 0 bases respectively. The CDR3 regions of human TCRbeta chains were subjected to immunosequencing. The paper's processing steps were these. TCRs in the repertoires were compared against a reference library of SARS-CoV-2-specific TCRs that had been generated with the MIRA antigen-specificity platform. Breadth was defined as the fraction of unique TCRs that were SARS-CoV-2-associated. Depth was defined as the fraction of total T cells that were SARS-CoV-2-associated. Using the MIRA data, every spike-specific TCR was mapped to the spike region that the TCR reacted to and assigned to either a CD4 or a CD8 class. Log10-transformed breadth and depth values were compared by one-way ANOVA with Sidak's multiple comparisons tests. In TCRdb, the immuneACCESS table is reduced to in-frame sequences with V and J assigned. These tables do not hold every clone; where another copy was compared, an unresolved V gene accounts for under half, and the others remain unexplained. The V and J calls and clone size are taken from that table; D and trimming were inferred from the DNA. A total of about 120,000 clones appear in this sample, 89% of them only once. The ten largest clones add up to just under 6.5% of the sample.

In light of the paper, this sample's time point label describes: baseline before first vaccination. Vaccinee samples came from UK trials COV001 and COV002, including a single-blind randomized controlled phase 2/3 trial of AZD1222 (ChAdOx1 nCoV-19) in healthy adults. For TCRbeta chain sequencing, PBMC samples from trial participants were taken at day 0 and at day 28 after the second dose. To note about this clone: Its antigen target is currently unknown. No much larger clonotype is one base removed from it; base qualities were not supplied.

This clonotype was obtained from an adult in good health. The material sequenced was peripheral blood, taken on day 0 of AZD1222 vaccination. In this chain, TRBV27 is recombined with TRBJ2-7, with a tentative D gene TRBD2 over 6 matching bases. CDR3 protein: CASSPTGDSYEQYF. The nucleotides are TGTGCCAGCAGCCCTACGGGAGACTCCTACGAGCAGTACTTC.